This TCR beta chain was recovered during a study of shared T cell receptors in the human thymus. Profiled with immunoSEQ multiplex PCR; TCRdb holds only in-frame clones, not every one. The sample lists almost 550,000 clones; 75% to 85% were seen once. This CDR3 has 20 residues. Unmatched junction bases numbered 17, after V lost 3 bases and J lost 0 bases. Per the germline V gene, CDR1 is LGHNA and CDR2 is YNFKEQ. These records were also assigned to another study, of human thymus T cells. From that study: Surgeons resected thymus tissue during corrective heart surgery.

The chain is built from TRBV4-2 and TRBJ1-5; 7 nucleotides align to TRBD1. Sequenced sample: thymocytes. This sequence originates from a boy younger than two with a congenital heart defect. The CDR3 here is CASSQADRPDHTYSNQPQHF. CDR3 nucleotide sequence: TGTGCCAGCAGCCAGGCGGACAGGCCCGACCACACCTATAGCAATCAGCCCCAGCATTTT.